This entry is about one TCR beta chain. Its antigen is still unknown. It has no much larger one-base neighbor in the sample; base qualities were not kept. Taken from the germline V gene (reference sequence), the CDR1 and CDR2 loops are LNHDA and SQIVND. V is shortened by 2 bases, J by 2 bases, and the region joining them spans 10 bases. From its cysteine to its phenylalanine, the CDR3 spans 15 amino acids. The only DNA kept is the CDR3, 45 bases in frame from the first base. TCRbeta CDR3 regions were amplified from genomic DNA by means of the immunoSEQ Assay, a bias-controlled multiplex PCR. The original pipeline was this. The number of nucleated cells in each sample was estimated from the amplification of reference gene primers within the assay. To quantify the absolute abundance of each unique TCRbeta CDR3 rearrangement, sequence reads were collapsed and filtered. For each sample, productive Simpson clonality was calculated as the square root of Simpson's diversity index over productive rearrangements. TCRdb stores this immuneACCESS table with in-frame sequences only. Part of the clones is absent; in the studies checked, under half of the shortfall reflects unresolved V genes, and no reason is known for the rest. The V and J calls and the clone size are those of that table, but D and trimming were determined from the DNA. The sample records approximately 200,000 clones, about 80% of which are singletons. The ten largest account for roughly 6.9% of the sample.

In the prospective study, participants were roughly 18 to 89 years old, resided in about two dozen geographic areas of the United States, and were enrolled through a virtual design. In the prospective study, participants were assigned to cohorts based on the clinical history participants reported in a screening survey and a study questionnaire. ImmuneRACE Cohort 3 recovered participants were defined by two consecutive negative NP/OP PCR tests, healthcare professional clearance, or symptom resolution. Each participant in the prospective study had whole blood, serum and a nasopharyngeal or oropharyngeal swab collected by mobile phlebotomists. Participants in the prospective study had the option to provide additional blood draws and questionnaires over a roughly 2-month period. Prospective study blood samples were shipped either frozen or at room temperature before DNA extraction. This specimen comes from a study of blood T cell repertoires in COVID-19 (dated by TCRdb to 2019 to 2021). Regarding the complete study: Samples covering the acute and convalescent phases of COVID-19 were provided by collaborators in the United States, Italy and Spain. The dataset comprised deeply sampled blood TCRbeta repertoires from subjects exposed to, actively infected with, or recovered from COVID-19. The prospective study material was composed of cDNA or gDNA derived from T cells, B-cell-depleted T cells, or PBMCs. Samples came from the ongoing ImmuneRACE study (first 160 participants) plus 1,254 subjects from 6 global collaborators. A de-identified subject ID, COVID-19 status, age in years and sex were almost always included in the sample metadata. Where HLA class I and class II types were available, the types were taken from metadata supplied by the sample provider, not from assay-based typing. The repertoires were made available in a free public database intended to serve as a resource for research on the immune response to SARS-CoV-2. Overall study results and their limits: How much clinical and demographic metadata was included differed by source and by participant, and the metadata was provided uncurated.

Material for sequencing was PBMCs or T cells enriched from blood (not recorded which). This receptor chain uses TRBV19 and TRBJ1-5; the D gene is possibly TRBD1, with 5 bases matching. The TCR comes from a man in his forties who had recovered from COVID-19. The DNA reads as follows: TGTGCCAGTAGTATATGGCAGGGCGGCAATCAGCCCCAGCATTTT. It translates as CASSIWQGGNQPQHF.